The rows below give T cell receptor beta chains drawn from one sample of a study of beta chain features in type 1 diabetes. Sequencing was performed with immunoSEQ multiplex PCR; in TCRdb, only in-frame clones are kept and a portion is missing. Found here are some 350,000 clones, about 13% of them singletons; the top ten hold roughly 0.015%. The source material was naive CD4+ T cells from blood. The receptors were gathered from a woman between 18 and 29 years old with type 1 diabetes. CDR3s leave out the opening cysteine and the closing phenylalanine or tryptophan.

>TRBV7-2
ASSLEGGAEAF
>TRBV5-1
ASRGDSSSYEQY
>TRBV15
ATSRAPNEQF
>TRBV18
ASSPIAGVSGEQF
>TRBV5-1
ASSFSGYSYNEQF
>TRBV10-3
AISDQQGPNYNEQF
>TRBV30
AWSGGQADTEAF
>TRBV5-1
ASSFSGGTEAF
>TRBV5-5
ASSIGLAGVSYNEQF
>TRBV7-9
ASSFGAGKETQY
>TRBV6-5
ASRLAGGNEQF
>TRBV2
ASGQVVSGELF
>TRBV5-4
ASSLGQGATYNEQF
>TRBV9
ASSTTGEQY
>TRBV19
ASRRTGSNQPQH
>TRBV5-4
ASSSHLSGSWVPGIQY
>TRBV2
ASSDWVAGGELF
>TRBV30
AWSPGLANTGELF
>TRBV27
ASSFYRQGGTEAF
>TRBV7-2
ASSLALGQGERHGYT
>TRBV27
ASSPRRQETQY
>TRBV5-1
ASSLVAGGPSNEQF
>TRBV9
ASSVAGGSTDTQY
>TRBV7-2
ASSLARDNEQF
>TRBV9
ASSVDPEGEQF
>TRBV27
ASSLNLGGAETQY
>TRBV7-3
ASSPTSGSSYNEQF
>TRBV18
ASSPQGTQGNQPQH
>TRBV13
ASSLRAGPYEQY
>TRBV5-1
ASSPEGVGANVLT
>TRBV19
ASSQRTSYT
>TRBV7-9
ASSLGGLLQETQY
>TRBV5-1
ASSLALDINTGELF
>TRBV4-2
ASSQVERGTEAF
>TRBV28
ASRSAGARGEQF
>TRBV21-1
ASSKFDRLPRGYT
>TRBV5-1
ASSRTGANYGYT
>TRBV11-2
ASSLLQGSTDTQY
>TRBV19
ASSIFLAGVNEQF
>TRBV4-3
ASSQDLGFRGTEAF
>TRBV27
ASSPYEQY
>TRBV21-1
ASSTRDFSTDTQY
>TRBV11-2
ASSSSHTGELF
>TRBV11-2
ASSLAFGNTIY
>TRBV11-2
ASSLRASGRRLNTDTQY
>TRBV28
ASSLEDSYGYT
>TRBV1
TSPSAGGPLETQY
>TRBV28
ASSLAGLAGEVPRRTQY